This passage covers 17 T cell receptor beta chains from one sample sequenced in a study of blood T cell repertoires in COVID-19. Using immunoSEQ multiplex PCR, the repertoire was profiled, and TCRdb retains in-frame clones only, with some absent. The sample has some 99,000 clones; about 82% are singletons. Sample: peripheral blood. The receptor source for this set is a woman aged 55-69 years in a cohort sampled during active or convalescent COVID-19.

V is TRBV18 and J is TRBJ1-3; D uncertain. CDR3 length: 14 residues. Germline CDR1 KGHSH, CDR2 LQKENI. Trimming removed 7 bases at V and 3 bases at J, with 13 bases between. This chain's CDR3 is CASFGSTLGNTIYF. CDR3 bases: TGTGCCAGCTTTGGTTCGACACTTGGAAACACCATATATTTT. The whole variable domain, filled in from reference TRBV18 and TRBJ1-3, reads NAGVMQNPRHLVRRRGQEARLRCSPMKGHSHVYWYRQLPEEGLKFMVYLQKENIIDESGMPKERFSAEFPKEGPSILRIQQVVRGDSAAYFCASFGSTLGNTIYFGEGSWLTVV.

The chain carries TRBV6-5 and TRBJ1-2; tentative D call: TRBD1 (5 bases). Germline lookup yields CDR1 MNHEY and CDR2 SVGAGI. Trimming left V 8 bases short and J 2 bases short, with 15 bases between. The CDR3 runs to 14 residues. CDR3 in amino acids: CASERDGLNYGYTF. For the CDR3, the DNA is TGTGCCAGCGAGCGGGACGGGCTAAACTATGGCTACACCTTC.

About this clone: One end of the junction fails to match germline, which may point to a read error. This sequence joins TRBV7-7 and TRBJ2-5, with D unclear. This CDR3 is 14 amino acids long. The germline gives CDR1 SSHAT, CDR2 FNYEAQ (reference sequence). The CDR3: CASSSTLYQETQYF. The CDR3, as DNA: TGTGCTAGCAGCTCAACATTGTACCAAGAGACCCAGTACTTC.

This clone has only a few counts. V gene TRBV5-4 combines with J gene TRBJ2-7; no clear D gene. Trimming stripped 0 bases from V and 3 bases from J, with 4 bases between. The germline gives CDR1 SGHNT, CDR2 YYREEE (reference sequence). The CDR3 is made up of 12 amino acids. CDR3 region: CASSLESYEQYF. The CDR3 DNA is TGTGCCAGCAGCTTGGAGAGCTACGAGCAGTACTTC.

The chain employs TRBV13 and TRBJ1-3, with D tentatively TRBD1 (5 bases). V was pared by 0 bases and J by 4 bases, with 10 bases between. The CDR3 sequence is 15 residues long. Germline loops: CDR1 PRHDT, CDR2 FYEKMQ (reference sequence). Here the CDR3 reads CASSLGDTPGNTIYF. DNA for the CDR3: TGTGCCAGCAGCTTAGGGGACACGCCCGGAAACACCATATATTTT.

This clone was seen a single time. The rearrangement links TRBV2 to TRBJ2-3; 10 bases map to TRBD2. The germline CDR1 and CDR2 sequences are SNHLY and FYNNEI. This CDR3 spans 18 amino acids. Unmatched junction bases numbered 27, after V lost 11 bases and J lost 10 bases. The CDR3 loop reads CARGGGGTWTSGRDPQYF. The CDR3 coding sequence is TGTGCCCGCGGGGGCGGGGGGACCTGGACTAGCGGAAGGGATCCGCAGTATTTT.

The table lists this clone with a count of one. This chain joins TRBV4-1 and TRBJ2-5, with 9 bases identical to TRBD1. V was clipped by 6 bases and J by 3 bases; unmatched bases: 2. This CDR3 has 13 residues. The V gene's germline CDR1 is MGHRA and CDR2 YSYEKL. The CDR3: CASRRTGEETQYF. The CDR3 DNA reads TGCGCCAGCAGGCGGACAGGGGAAGAGACCCAGTACTTC.

This chain connects TRBV9 to TRBJ2-7, with unresolved D. The germline V gene encodes CDR1 SGDLS and CDR2 YYNGEE. V was trimmed by 0 bases and J by 5 bases, leaving 9 bases between them. This CDR3 region has 13 residues. CDR3 DNA: TGTGCCAGCAGCGTAGGGTTTCGGGACGAGCAGTACTTC. The encoded protein is CASSVGFRDEQYF.

The chain has TRBV12-3 or TRBV12-4 and TRBJ1-5; maybe TRBD1 (5 bases). V lost 7 bases and J 7 bases, leaving 11 bases between the germline ends. The CDR3 contains 12 residues. In DNA, the CDR3 is TGTGCCAGCACCTTGGGGGGGCAGCCCCAGCATTTT. This codes for CASTLGGQPQHF.

The V call is TRBV6-2 or TRBV6-3, the J call TRBJ2-5; the match to TRBD2 covers 8 bases. After removal of 6 bases from V and 0 bases from J, the junction contained 15 bases not matched to a gene. Germline V gene data show CDR1 as MNHEY and CDR2 as SVGEGT. This CDR3 is built from 18 residues. CDR3: CASSRLATMWGYQETQYF. The CDR3 nucleotides are TGTGCCAGCAGCCGACTAGCGACTATGTGGGGATACCAAGAGACCCAGTACTTC.

This clone appeared a single time. The V and J genes are TRBV2 and TRBJ2-1; possible D gene TRBD2, 6 bases. Trimming left V 4 bases short and J 7 bases short, with 20 bases between. This CDR3 region has 16 residues. The germline CDR1 and CDR2 sequences are SNHLY and FYNNEI. Here the CDR3 reads CASSGGDWRGSNEQFF. CDR3 nucleotides: TGTGCCAGCAGTGGAGGGGACTGGCGGGGATCAAATGAGCAGTTCTTC.

This chain uses TRBV3-1 (or the pseudogene TRBV3-2) with TRBJ1-2; 8 nucleotides match TRBD1. V lost 5 bases to trimming and J lost 9 bases; unmatched junction nucleotides: 11. Germline CDR1 and CDR2: LGHDT and YNNKEL (reference sequence). The CDR3 spans 14 residues. The CDR3 DNA follows: TGTGCCAGCAGCTCATTGGGGACAGGAAAACGCTACACCTTC. This sequence encodes CASSSLGTGKRYTF.

This clone was seen a single time. The chain couples TRBV2 to TRBJ2-2; 8 bases are a match to TRBD2. From germline, CDR1 is SNHLY and CDR2 FYNNEI. Unmatched junction bases numbered 7, after V lost 6 bases and J lost 4 bases. This CDR3 is built from 15 residues. The DNA for the CDR3 is TGTGCCAGCAGCTTAAGCGGGGGCCTCACCGGGGAGCTGTTTTTT. Protein product: CASSLSGGLTGELFF.

The chain carries TRBV5-4 and TRBJ2-6; tentatively, D is TRBD2 (5 bases). This CDR3 has 17 amino acids. Between the trimmed V and J ends, which lost 5 bases and 2 bases, there was a span of 17 bases. Germline CDR1 SGHNT, CDR2 YYREEE (reference sequence). The CDR3 bases are TGTGCCAGCAGGGCGGGTATTGGTAGGGCTGGGGCCAACGTCCTGACTTTC. Its protein product is CASRAGIGRAGANVLTF.

This clone was seen only once. This chain links TRBV6-5 with TRBJ1-2, with D perhaps TRBD1 (5 bases). V was trimmed by 7 bases and J by 4 bases, leaving 13 bases between them. CDR1 is MNHEY, CDR2 SVGAGI, per germline. There are 13 residues in the CDR3. In DNA, the CDR3 is TGTGCCAGCACCAAGGGGTCTCTCTATGGCTACACCTTC. Translating it yields CASTKGSLYGYTF.

The V gene is TRBV11-3, the J gene TRBJ1-1; TRBD1 agrees at 7 bases. This CDR3 is 15 amino acids long. The germline gives CDR1 SGHNT, CDR2 YENEEA. Trimming took 5 bases from V and 3 from J; bases not matched to a gene: 9. CDR3 amino acids: CASSLHARGDTEAFF. The CDR3 DNA is TGTGCCAGCAGCCTACACGCCAGGGGGGACACTGAAGCTTTCTTT.

The chain uses TRBV19 and TRBJ1-1; 7 positions agree with TRBD1. Trimming removed 4 bases from V and 6 bases from J; junction bases left unmatched: 5. There are 13 residues in the CDR3. Per the germline V gene, CDR1 is LNHDA and CDR2 is SQIVND (reference sequence). CDR3 bases: TGTGCCAGTAGTAACCGACAGGGATCTGAAGCTTTCTTT. It specifies CASSNRQGSEAFF.